A selection of T cell receptor beta chains follows, all from one sample in a study of blood T cell repertoires in COVID-19. This table comes from immunoSEQ multiplex PCR, and its TCRdb copy is limited to in-frame clones, with some not included. Of some 150,000 clones detected, 84% appear once; the ten largest clones hold 5.8%. The sequenced sample was PBMCs or T cells enriched from blood (not recorded which). The receptors stem from a woman aged 45-59 years who had been exposed to COVID-19. Both conserved end residues are part of each CDR3. The D gene is left open where the match is weak. Only some rows state a clone size, as once, few, many or a class for expanded clones.

j_call | v_call | d_call | clone_size | cdr3_nt | cdr3_aa
TRBJ2-7 | TRBV7-8 | NA | NA | TGTGCCAGCAGCCTTACTTCCTACGAGCAGTACTTC | CASSLTSYEQYF
TRBJ2-7 | TRBV7-9 | TRBD2 | NA | TGTGCCAGCAGCGGTAGCGGGAGGGCGGGCGAGCAGTACTTC | CASSGSGRAGEQYF
TRBJ1-2 | TRBV5-1 | TRBD1 | many | TGCGCCAGCAGCTTGGAGTACGGACAGGCCTATGGCTACACCTTC | CASSLEYGQAYGYTF
TRBJ1-1 | TRBV2 | TRBD1 | NA | TGTGCCAGCAGGGACAGGGTGGACACTGAAGCTTTCTTT | CASRDRVDTEAFF
TRBJ2-1 | TRBV7-9 | TRBD1 | NA | TGTGCCAGCCCAACTTTAGGCCGGGACAGCTACAATGAGCAGTTCTTC | CASPTLGRDSYNEQFF
TRBJ2-7 | TRBV6-2/TRBV6-3 | NA | many | TGTGCCAGCAGCGCTACGATGGAGGGCTCCCTCGAGCAGTACTTC | CASSATMEGSLEQYF
TRBJ1-1 | TRBV6-5 | NA | NA | TGTGCCAGCAGTTACTCATCCGGGTACACTGAAGCTTTCTTT | CASSYSSGYTEAFF
TRBJ2-2 | TRBV19 | NA | NA | TGTGCCAGTAGTATAGGGATACAGATTATCACCGGGGAGCTGTTTTTT | CASSIGIQIITGELFF
TRBJ2-1 | TRBV27 | TRBD2 | NA | TGTGCCAGCAGAGAGCGGGGGGCCTACAATGAGCAGTTCTTC | CASRERGAYNEQFF
TRBJ2-3 | TRBV5-1 | NA | NA | TGCGCCAGTTTACGGGGGACCCGCACATATACGCAGTATTTT | CASLRGTRTYTQYF
TRBJ1-2 | TRBV5-4 | TRBD1 | NA | TGTGCCAGCACCCGTGGGGCAGGGGGCGCCGGTAACTATGGCTACACCTTC | CASTRGAGGAGNYGYTF
TRBJ2-7 | TRBV20-1 | NA | NA | TGCAGTGCCGAGACACACTACGAGCAGTACTTC | CSAETHYEQYF
TRBJ1-3 | TRBV29-1 | TRBD1 | NA | TGCAGCGTTGATGCAGGGGGACAGGGAAACACCATATATTTT | CSVDAGGQGNTIYF
TRBJ1-3 | TRBV7-2 | NA | NA | TGTGCCAGCAGCTTCGATAGCCTCTCTGGAAACACCATATATTTT | CASSFDSLSGNTIYF
TRBJ1-1 | TRBV27 | NA | NA | TGTGCCAGCAGTTTTCGAGGGAACACTGAAGCTTTCTTT | CASSFRGNTEAFF
TRBJ2-3 | TRBV9 | TRBD2 | NA | TGTGCCAGCAACCTAGCGGGGGGGCCGACAGATACGCAGTATTTT | CASNLAGGPTDTQYF
TRBJ1-1 | TRBV5-6 | TRBD1 | NA | TGTGCCAGCAGCTTGGGGACCCCCTGGGCAGGGGGAAGCACTGAAGCTTTCTTT | CASSLGTPWAGGSTEAFF
TRBJ2-7 | TRBV11-2 | TRBD1 | NA | TGTGCCAGCACCCGGGACAGAGAATACGAGCAGTACTTC | CASTRDREYEQYF
TRBJ1-1 | TRBV19 | NA | NA | TGTGCCAGTAGTATAGGGCAGCGTTACACTGAAGCTTTCTTT | CASSIGQRYTEAFF
TRBJ2-3 | TRBV19 | NA | NA | TGTGCCAGTAGTAGGAGCTTTACAGATACGCAGTATTTT | CASSRSFTDTQYF
TRBJ1-2 | TRBV19 | TRBD1 | NA | TGTGCCAGTTCCCCTCGTCGGGGACAGGTCGATGGCTACACCTTC | CASSPRRGQVDGYTF
TRBJ2-1 | TRBV3-1/TRBV3-2 | TRBD2 | NA | TGTGCCAGCAGCCCGAGGAGACTAGCGGGAGATAATGAGCAGTTCTTC | CASSPRRLAGDNEQFF
TRBJ1-6 | TRBV11-3 | TRBD1 | NA | TGTGCCAGCAGGCATAGGGACAGCCGTCCCTGCTTCTCTAATTCACCCCTCCACTTT | CASRHRDSRPCFSNSPLHF
TRBJ1-2 | TRBV3-1/TRBV3-2 | NA | once | TGTGCCAGCAGCCAAGATACTCGGGGGGGAGGCTACACCTTC | CASSQDTRGGGYTF
TRBJ2-2 | TRBV6-5 | TRBD1 | NA | TGTGCCAGCAGAAAGGGGGACAGGTCCACCGGGGAGCTGTTTTTT | CASRKGDRSTGELFF